The 12 T cell receptor beta chains listed next were all sequenced from one sample in a study of beta chain features in type 1 diabetes. Expressed TCRB transcripts got sequenced, as all isolated RNA was reverse transcribed. Sequencing used immunoSEQ multiplex PCR; TCRdb keeps in-frame clones, though not all of them. This sample has hundreds of thousands of clones, with around 15% found just once. The sample comprised naive CD4+ T cells from blood. Receptor source: a man aged 18 to 35 in good health.

V gene TRBV7-3 combines with J gene TRBJ2-3, with D unclear. Germline lookup yields CDR1 SGHTA and CDR2 FQGTGA. V was trimmed by 8 bases and J by 3 bases, leaving 9 bases between them. The CDR3 contains 12 residues. This CDR3 reads CASPVNTDTQYF. The CDR3 coding sequence is TGTGCCAGCCCCGTCAATACAGATACGCAGTATTTT.

The chain carries TRBV9 and TRBJ2-7; 9 bases match TRBD1. With 4 bases clipped from V and 3 bases from J, the junction kept 11 bases outside the gene matches. This CDR3 has 16 amino acids. Germline assignment: CDR1 SGDLS and CDR2 YYNGEE. Written as DNA, the CDR3 is TGTGCCAGCAGCCCCCAAGGGACAGGGCCGCTCTACGAGCAGTACTTC. Translation gives CASSPQGTGPLYEQYF.

The chain has TRBV5-1 and TRBJ2-7; 11 nucleotides line up with TRBD2. The ends lost 1 base at V and 0 bases at J; junction bases unmatched: 6. Germline V gene sequence: CDR1 SGHRS, CDR2 YFSETQ. The CDR3 is 17 amino acids. The CDR3 protein is CASSLLAGGRGSYEQYF. The CDR3 coding sequence is TGCGCCAGCAGCTTGCTAGCGGGGGGCCGAGGCTCCTACGAGCAGTACTTC.

The chain uses TRBV27 and TRBJ2-1; 8 nucleotides align to TRBD2. The junction had 6 bases not matched to a gene; V was cut back by 8 bases and J by 9 bases. CDR3 size: 12 residues. Germline loops: CDR1 MNHEY, CDR2 SMNVEV (reference sequence). The CDR3 coding sequence is TGTGCCAGCCGGGAGGGCCCCGGTGAGCAGTTCTTC. As protein: CASREGPGEQFF.

In its sample, this clone was seen a few times. V and J are TRBV11-3 and TRBJ1-4; the D is unclear. Trimming shortened V by 7 bases and J by 5 bases, and 14 bases separated the two germline ends. CDR1 and CDR2 (germline): SGHNT, YENEEA. The CDR3 totals 14 residues. The CDR3 here is CASTKTRLNEKLFF. CDR3 bases: TGTGCCAGCACAAAAACGCGGCTGAATGAAAAACTGTTTTTT.

This clone was counted between two and nine times. The genes are TRBV29-1 and TRBJ1-6; tentative D call: TRBD1 (5 bases). V dropped 5 bases and J dropped 5 bases, with 13 bases sitting between them. Germline lookup yields CDR1 SQVTM and CDR2 ANQGSEA. CDR3 length equals 14 residues. The CDR3 region has the DNA TGCAGCGTTCCGGGACTAACCGATAATTCACCCCTCCACTTT. As protein: CSVPGLTDNSPLHF.

The genes are TRBV6-1 and TRBJ2-1; 9 bases line up with TRBD1. V was clipped by 1 base and J by 4 bases; unmatched bases: 5. The CDR3 runs to 16 residues. Per germline, CDR1 MNHNS and CDR2 SASEGT. As DNA, the CDR3 is TGTGCCAGCAGTGAAGGGGGACAGGGCCTTTACAATGAGCAGTTCTTC. It yields the protein CASSEGGQGLYNEQFF.

Only a few counts were recorded for this clone. The chain employs TRBV4-1 and TRBJ2-7, with 8 bases aligning to TRBD2. V dropped 4 bases and J dropped 4; count of bases not matched to a gene: 9. The CDR3 extends over 15 amino acids. Germline V gene sequence: CDR1 MGHRA, CDR2 YSYEKL. CDR3 region: CASSLHREGLYEQYF. The CDR3 DNA follows: TGCGCCAGCAGCCTTCACCGGGAGGGCCTTTACGAGCAGTACTTC.

V is TRBV20-1 and J is TRBJ2-1; TRBD2 is a possible D gene (6 bases). V was clipped by 4 bases and J by 9 bases, with 10 bases between them. CDR1 DFQATT and CDR2 SNEGSKA come from the germline V gene (reference sequence). The CDR3 has 11 residues. The CDR3 region has the DNA TGCAGTGCTACTAGCGTACGTGAGCAGTTCTTC. Protein product: CSATSVREQFF.

This clone was counted between two and nine times. The chain links TRBV11-2 to TRBJ2-3; a possible D gene is TRBD2 (6 bases). The V gene's germline CDR1 is SGHAT and CDR2 FQNNGV. Trimming left V 5 bases short and J 4 bases short, with 16 bases between. This CDR3 is built from 15 residues. DNA for the CDR3: TGTGCCAGCAGCCCGACTAGAATAGGGTCAGATACGCAGTATTTT. Translation gives CASSPTRIGSDTQYF.

This clone was seen only a few times. This chain links TRBV11-2 with TRBJ2-2; 7 nucleotides agree with TRBD1. The CDR3 is made up of 15 amino acids. Trimming at V came to 6 bases and at J to 2 bases, leaving 6 bases not matched to a gene. Germline V lookup: CDR1 SGHAT, CDR2 FQNNGV. The CDR3 is CASRSGQLNTGELFF. The CDR3 DNA reads TGTGCCAGCAGGTCGGGACAGCTCAACACCGGGGAGCTGTTTTTT.

A few counts support this clone. The genes are TRBV5-6 and TRBJ1-3; D not resolved. Trimming removed 4 bases from V and 0 bases from J, with 14 bases in between. The germline V gene has CDR1 SGHDT and CDR2 YYEEEE. This CDR3 has 16 amino acids. The CDR3, as DNA: TGTGCCAGCAGCGGCGGATCAGAGAGCTCTGGAAACACCATATATTTT. Protein sequence: CASSGGSESSGNTIYF.